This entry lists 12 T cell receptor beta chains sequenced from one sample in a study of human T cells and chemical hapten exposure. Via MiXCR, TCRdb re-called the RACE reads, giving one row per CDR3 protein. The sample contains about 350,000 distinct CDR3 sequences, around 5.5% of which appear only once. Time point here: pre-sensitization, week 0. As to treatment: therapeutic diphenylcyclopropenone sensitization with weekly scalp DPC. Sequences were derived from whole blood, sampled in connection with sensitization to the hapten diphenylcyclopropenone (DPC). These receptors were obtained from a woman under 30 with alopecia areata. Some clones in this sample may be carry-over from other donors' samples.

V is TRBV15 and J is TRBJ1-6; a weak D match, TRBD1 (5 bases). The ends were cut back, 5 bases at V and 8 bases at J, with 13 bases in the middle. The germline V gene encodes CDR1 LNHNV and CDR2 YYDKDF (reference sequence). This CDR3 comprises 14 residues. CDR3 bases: TGTGCCACCAGCCGAGGGACCGAGTATTCACCCCTCCACTTT. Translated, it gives CATSRGTEYSPLHF.

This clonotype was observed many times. In nucleotides, the CDR3 is TGTGCCAGCAGTTACTCCGGCAGGGGTAGTGAAAAACTGTTTTTT. Protein: CASSYSGRGSEKLFF. This chain links TRBV6-5 with TRBJ1-4, with D maybe TRBD1 (6 bases). CDR1 and CDR2 from the germline V gene are MNHEY and SVGAGI. V lost 0 bases, J lost 7 bases, and 12 bases lay in between. This CDR3 spans 15 amino acids.

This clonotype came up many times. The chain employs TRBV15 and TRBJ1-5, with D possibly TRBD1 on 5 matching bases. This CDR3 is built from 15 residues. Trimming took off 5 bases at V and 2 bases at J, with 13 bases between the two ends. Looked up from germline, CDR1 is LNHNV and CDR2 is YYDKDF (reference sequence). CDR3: CATSPRQGGNQPQHF. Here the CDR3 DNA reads TGTGCCACCAGCCCCCGGCAGGGTGGCAATCAGCCCCAGCATTTT.

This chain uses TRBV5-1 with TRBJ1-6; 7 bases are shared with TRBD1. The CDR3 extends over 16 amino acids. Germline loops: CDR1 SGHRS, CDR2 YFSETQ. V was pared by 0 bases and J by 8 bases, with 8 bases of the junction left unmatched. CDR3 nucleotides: TGCGCCAGCAGCTTGGGGGACAGTTCGAGGGATTCACCCCTCCACTTT. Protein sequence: CASSLGDSSRDSPLHF.

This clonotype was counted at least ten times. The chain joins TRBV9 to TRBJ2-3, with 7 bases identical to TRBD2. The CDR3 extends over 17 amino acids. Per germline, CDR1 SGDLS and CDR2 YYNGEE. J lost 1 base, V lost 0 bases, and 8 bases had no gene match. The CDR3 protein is CASSVVGGGGGTDTQYF. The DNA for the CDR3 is TGTGCCAGCAGCGTAGTTGGTGGCGGGGGAGGCACAGATACGCAGTATTTT.

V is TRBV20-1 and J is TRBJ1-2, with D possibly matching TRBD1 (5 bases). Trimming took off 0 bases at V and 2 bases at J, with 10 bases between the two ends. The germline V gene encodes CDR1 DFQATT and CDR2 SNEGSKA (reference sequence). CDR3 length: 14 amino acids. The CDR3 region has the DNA TGCAGTGCTAGAGATCCCGACAGCAACTATGGCTACACCTTC. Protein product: CSARDPDSNYGYTF.

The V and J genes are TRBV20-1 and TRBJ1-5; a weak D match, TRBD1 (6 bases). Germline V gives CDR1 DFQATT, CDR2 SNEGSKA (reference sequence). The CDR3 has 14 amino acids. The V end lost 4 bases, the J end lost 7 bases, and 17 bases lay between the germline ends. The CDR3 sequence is CSANPQGLKQPQHF. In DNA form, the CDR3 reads TGCAGTGCTAATCCACAGGGTCTTAAACAGCCCCAGCATTTT.

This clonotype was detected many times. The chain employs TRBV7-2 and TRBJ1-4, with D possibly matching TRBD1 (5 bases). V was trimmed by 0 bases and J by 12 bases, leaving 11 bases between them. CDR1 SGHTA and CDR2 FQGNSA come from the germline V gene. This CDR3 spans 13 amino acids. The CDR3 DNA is TGTGCCAGCAGCTTAGCGCCGGGGGGTGAACTGTTTTTT. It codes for CASSLAPGGELFF.

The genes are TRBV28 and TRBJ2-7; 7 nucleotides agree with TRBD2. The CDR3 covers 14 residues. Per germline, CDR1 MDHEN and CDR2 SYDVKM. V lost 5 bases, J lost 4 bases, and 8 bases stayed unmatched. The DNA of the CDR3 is TGTGCCAGCAGTCCTCTTTTGGGGGGGTACGAGCAGTACTTC. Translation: CASSPLLGGYEQYF.

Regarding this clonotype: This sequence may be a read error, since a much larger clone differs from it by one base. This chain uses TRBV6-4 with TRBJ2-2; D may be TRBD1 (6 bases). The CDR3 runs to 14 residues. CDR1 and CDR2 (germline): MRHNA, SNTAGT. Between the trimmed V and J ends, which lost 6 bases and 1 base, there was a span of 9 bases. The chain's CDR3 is CASRATGNTGELFF. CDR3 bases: TGTGCCAGCAGAGCGACAGGGAACACCGGGGAGCTGTTTTTT.

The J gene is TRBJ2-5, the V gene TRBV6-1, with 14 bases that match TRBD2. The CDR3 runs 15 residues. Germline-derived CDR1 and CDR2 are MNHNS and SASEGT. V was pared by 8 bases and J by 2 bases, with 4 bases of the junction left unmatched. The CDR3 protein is CASAGLAGEQETQYF. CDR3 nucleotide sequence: TGTGCCAGCGCGGGACTAGCGGGGGAACAAGAGACCCAGTACTTC.

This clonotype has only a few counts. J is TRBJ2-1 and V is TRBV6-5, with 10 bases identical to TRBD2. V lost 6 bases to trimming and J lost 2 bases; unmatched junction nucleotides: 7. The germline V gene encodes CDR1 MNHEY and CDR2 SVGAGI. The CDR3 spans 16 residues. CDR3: CASRNVAGGTYNEQFF. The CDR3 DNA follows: TGTGCCAGCAGAAACGTAGCGGGGGGCACCTACAATGAGCAGTTCTTC.